A single TCR beta chain is shown here with its context. Its antigen is not identified. The junction had 16 bases not matched to a gene; V was cut back by 3 bases and J by 6 bases. This CDR3 is 17 amino acids long. Germline CDR1 and CDR2: MDHEN and SYDVKM. The entry originates in a study of glioma-infiltrating T cells. The iRepertoire nested amplicon-rescue multiplex PCR amplified TCR alpha and beta CDR3s from RNA. Input was about 85-450 ng of tissue mRNA or PBMC total RNA. TCRdb reanalysed the multiplex PCR reads using MiXCR and keeps one entry per CDR3 protein. The sample contains approximately 190,000 distinct CDR3 sequences, more than 30% of which appear only once. Overall study findings and caveats: Non-neoplastic patients had below-expected tissue-blood divergence, while all gliomas exceeded expectation. Tissue and blood shared very few CDR3 sequences.

This TCR was sampled from a human donor with low-grade glioma or glioblastoma, undergoing nonglioma brain surgery, or in good health (not recorded which). The sequenced sample was glioma tissue, nonneoplastic brain tissue, or PBMCs (not recorded which). This chain connects TRBV28 to TRBJ1-1; 7 bases are shared with TRBD1. CDR3 in amino acids: CASSLPGGAGIVAEAFF. In DNA, the CDR3 is TGTGCCAGCAGTTTGCCAGGGGGGGCAGGCATCGTCGCTGAAGCTTTCTTT. Together with reference TRBV28 and TRBJ1-1, the CDR3 gives the full variable domain: DVKVTQSSRYLVKRTGEKVFLECVQDMDHENMFWYRQDPGLGLRLIYFSYDVKMKEKGDIPEGYSVSREKKERFSLILESASTNQTSMYLCASSLPGGAGIVAEAFFGQGTRLTVV.